This T cell receptor (beta chain) was documented in a study of T-cell memory formation after mild COVID-19. Study information: Each donor largely had its own TCR clusters.

Notes on the study in general: Memory from before infection featured some responding clones, which suggests cross-reactive memory joined. Balance between CD4 and CD8 was seen in clones contracting day 15 to 85, and a CD4+ lean was seen in later expanders.

Germline V gene data show CDR1 as SGHTA and CDR2 as FQGTGA. The CDR3 extends over 16 amino acids. V was clipped by 6 bases and J by 8 bases, with 20 bases between them. To note about this clonotype: Its matching antigen is unknown.

MiXCR, run by TCRdb on the 5' RACE reads, gives a single entry per CDR3 protein. In the table there are 140,000 to 150,000 distinct CDR3 sequences, less than 25% of which are singletons. The V call is TRBV7-3, the J call TRBJ1-6; possibly TRBD1 for D (6 bases). This clonotype was obtained from an adult woman who had mild COVID-19 (a few samples of this study predate the infection). Cell type and time point are not known. The specimen was PBMCs or a T cell subset sorted from them (not recorded which). The CDR3 region has the DNA TGTGCCAGCAGTCAAATGGGGGCGGCTTGGGATTCACCCCTCCACTTT. It translates to CASSQMGAAWDSPLHF.